These T cell receptor beta chains were read from a single sample in a study of blood T cell repertoires in COVID-19. The data were produced by immunoSEQ multiplex PCR, yet TCRdb's version contains in-frame clones alone and is incomplete. The repertoire holds more than 95,000 clones, approximately 83% seen once, with over 20% in the top ten. Sample: peripheral blood. The receptors stem from a woman over 75 with acute or convalescent COVID-19. The conserved cysteine and the conserved F or W are not part of the CDR3 here. The D gene is left open where the match is weak. The size field is filled for only some rows; it gives once, few, many or a size class.

- TRBV6-5 - ASRAGTGNIQY
- TRBV9 - ASSVVYRVSSYNEQF
- TRBV27 few ASSLLGANYGYT
- TRBV28 - ASSPQRATDTQY
TRBD1 TRBV2 - ATTGQGAGELF
TRBD1 TRBV19 - ASDMDRFYEQY
- TRBV5-1 - ASSLDRKDTGELF
- TRBV19 - ASTYLSNSNQPQH
- TRBV6-5 - ASSYRQAESTDTQY
- TRBV7-2 - ASSPGAGRIETQY
TRBD2 TRBV7-3 - ASASGGLDTQY
- TRBV25-1 - ASSERAGTGELF
TRBD1 TRBV3-1/TRBV3-2 - ASSLRGTVETQY
TRBD2 TRBV7-8 - ASSLALGLAVSTEHRELF
- TRBV19 - ASSELRASGNTIY
- TRBV3-1/TRBV3-2 - ASSQDIMRGSNEKLF
- TRBV5-4 - ASSFQANTEAF
- TRBV6-6 - ASSYAGIGNTIY
TRBD1 TRBV19 - ASNFGQGRTEAF
- TRBV19 - ASSIENRAGLNYGYT
- TRBV4-2 - ASSHHLGGWETQY
TRBD1 TRBV7-9 - ASSLGTVLEKLF
- TRBV4-3 once ASSQRGGAFGYT
- TRBV5-1 - ASSLGIQGQPQH
- TRBV10-3 - ATLMNTEAF
- TRBV3-1/TRBV3-2 - ASSQAVTIY
- TRBV5-1 - ASSLVLAAATDTQY
- TRBV5-5 once ASSFRGNEKLF
- TRBV6-5 - ASSYSEAPYGYT
- TRBV27 - ASSRIDLAPLGGEQY
- TRBV20-1 - SASGQGGQPQH
- TRBV1 - TSSPEGLGDTEAF
- TRBV7-2 - ASSLTRDGGSQH
TRBD1 TRBV2 few ASSMTGKETQY
- TRBV5-1 - ASSPSASPGELF
TRBD2 TRBV5-1 - ASRPLAGGQETQY
TRBD1 TRBV23-1 - ASSQEQGKRYEQY
TRBD1 TRBV3-1/TRBV3-2 - ASRGPRRGQGYNEQF
TRBD1 TRBV5-4 - ASSPLDRGDQPQH
TRBD1 TRBV18 few ASSPTGEANYGYT
- TRBV6-5 - ASTYSNRQTHGYT
TRBD1 TRBV19 - ASSTHRGNYGYT
- TRBV7-8 - ASSRDRLSGNTIY
- TRBV4-1 - ASSQERMSDYTQY
TRBD1 TRBV5-1 - ASRPTGGDYGYT
- TRBV4-3 - ASSQDPEGMNTEAF
- TRBV11-2 few ASSLDPQGRKLF
- TRBV24-1 - ATSDARGGDAEAF